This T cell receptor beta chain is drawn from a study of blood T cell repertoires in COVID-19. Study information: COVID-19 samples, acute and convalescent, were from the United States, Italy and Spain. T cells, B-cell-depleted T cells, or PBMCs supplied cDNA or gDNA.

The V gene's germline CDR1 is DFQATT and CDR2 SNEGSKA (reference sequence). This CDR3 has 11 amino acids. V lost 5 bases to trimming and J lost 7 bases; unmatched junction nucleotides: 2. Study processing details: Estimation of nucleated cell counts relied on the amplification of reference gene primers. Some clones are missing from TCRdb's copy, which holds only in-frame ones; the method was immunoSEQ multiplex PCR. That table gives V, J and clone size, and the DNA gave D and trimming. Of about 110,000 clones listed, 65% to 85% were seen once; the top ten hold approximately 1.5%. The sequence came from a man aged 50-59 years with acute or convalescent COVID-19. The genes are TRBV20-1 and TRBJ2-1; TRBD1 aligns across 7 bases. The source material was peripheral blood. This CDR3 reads CSAQDRNEQFF. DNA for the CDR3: TGCAGTGCTCAGGACAGGAATGAGCAGTTCTTC.